The 3 T cell receptor beta chains listed next were all sequenced from one sample in a study of human T cells and chemical hapten exposure. TCRdb reprocessed the RACE reads with MiXCR, giving one entry per CDR3 protein. The table includes 210,000 or so distinct CDR3 sequences, 24% detected once. Specified time point: patch test 3, about 24 weeks after DPC sensitization. Treatment: therapeutic diphenylcyclopropenone sensitization with weekly scalp DPC. Material: whole blood, obtained in connection with sensitization to the hapten diphenylcyclopropenone (DPC). These receptors were taken from a middle-aged woman with alopecia areata. Some clones in this sample may be carry-over from other donors' samples.

This sequence joins TRBV12-3 or TRBV12-4 and TRBJ2-2; D perhaps matches TRBD1 (6 bases). The CDR3 covers 13 residues. The V and J ends lost 4 bases and 6 bases respectively, with 9 bases between them. The CDR3 nucleotides are TGTGCCAGCAGTTACGCAGGGGCCGGGGAGCTGTTTTTT. Protein sequence: CASSYAGAGELFF.

V gene TRBV20-1 combines with J gene TRBJ2-5; the match to TRBD2 covers 10 bases. Germline CDR1 reads DFQATT; CDR2 reads SNEGSKA (reference sequence). The V segment lost 0 bases and the J segment 7 bases; nucleotides outside the gene matches: 8. The CDR3 runs to 15 residues. In nucleotides, the CDR3 is TGCAGTGCTAGAGATCCTTCTAGCGGGAGTGGGACCCAGTACTTC. Encoded protein: CSARDPSSGSGTQYF.

The chain is built from TRBV24-1 and TRBJ2-3, with D perhaps assigned TRBD1 or TRBD2 (6 bases each). CDR3 length equals 15 residues. Trimming pared 5 bases from V and 3 bases from J, leaving 14 bases between. Germline CDR1 reads KGHDR; CDR2 reads SFDVKD. The CDR3 DNA sequence: TGTGCCACCAGTGTAGGGGGGTTTGCGACAGATACGCAGTATTTT. As protein: CATSVGGFATDTQYF.